Listed below are T cell receptor beta chains from one sample, sequenced in a study of vaccination and CD4 T cells after COVID-19. TCRdb re-called the PCR reads through MiXCR, storing one row per CDR3 protein. The profile shows some 10,000 distinct CDR3 sequences, around a third of them singletons. Antigens of these TCRs are unknown. Sequenced sample: CD4+ T cells from blood, cultured in vitro. These receptors came from a human donor who had recovered from COVID-19. The CDR3 runs from the conserved cysteine through the conserved F or W. Each record gives: D gene, J gene, clone size, V gene, CDR3 DNA, CDR3 protein. The D gene is left open where the match is weak. Not every row has a clone size; where given, it reads once, few, many or a size class.

>TRBD1|TRBJ2-7|-|TRBV6-1
TGTGCCAGCAGTGACCACGGGACAGGGACCTACGAGCAGTACTTC
CASSDHGTGTYEQYF
>TRBD1|TRBJ1-2|few|TRBV7-2
TGTGCCAGCAGCTTCGACAGGGGGCAAGATGGCTACACCTTC
CASSFDRGQDGYTF
>TRBD1|TRBJ1-2|-|TRBV28
TGTGCCAGCAGTTTACTTGGGACAGCGAGTTATGGCTACACCTTC
CASSLLGTASYGYTF
>TRBD2|TRBJ2-7|-|TRBV7-2
TGTGCCAGCAGTTCTAGCGGGAGCTACGAGCAGTACTTC
CASSSSGSYEQYF
>-|TRBJ1-5|few|TRBV7-2
TGTGCCAACAGCTTAGATTGGGGTGGCAATCAGCCCCAGCATTTT
CANSLDWGGNQPQHF
>-|TRBJ1-2|-|TRBV6-2/TRBV6-3
TGTGCCAGCAGACGTGACCGGATGGGAGGCTACACCTTC
CASRRDRMGGYTF
>TRBD2|TRBJ2-7|medium-sized|TRBV2
TGTGCCGGCAACGGGGGGGGCGCGGCGAATCCCTACGAGCAGTACTTC
CAGNGGGAANPYEQYF
>-|TRBJ2-1|-|TRBV6-1
TGTGCCAGCAGCGTATCGCGGGGCGTAGACTACAATGAGCAGTTCTTC
CASSVSRGVDYNEQFF
>-|TRBJ1-2|medium-sized|TRBV7-9
TGTGCCAGCAGCACTCGACAGGCCTATGGCTACACCTTC
CASSTRQAYGYTF
>-|TRBJ2-7|-|TRBV30
TGTGCCTGGGGCAGGGGCGGCGAGCAGTACTTC
CAWGRGGEQYF
>TRBD1|TRBJ2-7|once|TRBV5-4
TGTGCCAGCAGCTTACAGGGGGCCTACGAGCAGTACTTC
CASSLQGAYEQYF
>-|TRBJ1-5|few|TRBV18
TGTGCCAGCTCACCCCCTGGCGGAAACAATCAGCCCCAGCATTTT
CASSPPGGNNQPQHF
>TRBD1|TRBJ2-7|-|TRBV5-1
TGCGCCAGCAGCTTGGATAGACAGGGAGACGAGCAGTACTTC
CASSLDRQGDEQYF
>-|TRBJ2-7|few|TRBV6-5
TGTGCCAGCAGTTACTCACAGGGTACGCAGTACTTC
CASSYSQGTQYF
>-|TRBJ2-5|once|TRBV11-3
TGTGCCAGCAGCTTGACGGCAAACCAAGAGACCCAGTACTTC
CASSLTANQETQYF
>-|TRBJ1-6|-|TRBV7-6
TGTGCCAGCAGCTTCCTAGCGGGGGACACGAGCCCCTATAATTCACCCCTCCACTTT
CASSFLAGDTSPYNSPLHF
>TRBD1|TRBJ2-7|once|TRBV2
TGTGCCAGCAGTCCAGGGACAGTAAGATACGAGCAGTACTTC
CASSPGTVRYEQYF
>TRBD2|TRBJ2-7|-|TRBV4-3
TGCGCCAGCAGCCCGGGACTAGCGGGGGGGTGGTACGAGCAGTACTTC
CASSPGLAGGWYEQYF
>-|TRBJ1-2|medium-sized|TRBV19
TGTGCCAGTACCCGATACGGGGTGACTGGCTACACCTTC
CASTRYGVTGYTF
>-|TRBJ1-6|-|TRBV11-3
TGTGCCAGCAGCTTAGCAATTGGTAATTCACCCCTCCACTTT
CASSLAIGNSPLHF
>TRBD1|TRBJ2-7|-|TRBV11-3
TGTGCCAGCAGCTTAGCTGGACAGGGTCATGGAGAGCAGTACTTC
CASSLAGQGHGEQYF
>-|TRBJ1-6|medium-sized|TRBV6-5
TGTGCCAGCAGTTACTATAATTCACCCCTCCACTTT
CASSYYNSPLHF
>-|TRBJ2-3|once|TRBV7-8
TGTGCCAGCAGCTTAAGGTTTGGGTACACAGATACGCAGTATTTT
CASSLRFGYTDTQYF
>TRBD2|TRBJ2-7|-|TRBV28
TGTGGCAGCAGTTTTGGGCTAGCGGGACTTACCTACGAGCAGTACTTC
CGSSFGLAGLTYEQYF
>-|TRBJ1-2|-|TRBV30
TGTGCCTGGAGTACTGGTAACTATGGCTACACCTTC
CAWSTGNYGYTF
>-|TRBJ2-7|few|TRBV6-1
TGTGCCAGCAGTAACAGAGGCTACGAGCAGTACTTC
CASSNRGYEQYF
>TRBD2|TRBJ2-1|-|TRBV7-2
TGTGCCAGCAGCTCGCTGCGGGGGGAATACAATGAGCAGTTCTTC
CASSSLRGEYNEQFF
>-|TRBJ1-5|medium-sized|TRBV27
TGTGCCAGCAGTTTGGAGGGTCCCCAGCCCCAGCATTTT
CASSLEGPQPQHF
>-|TRBJ2-6|-|TRBV7-9
TGTGCCAGCAGCTTAGTCCTCGGCGGGTGGGCCAACGTCCTGACTTTC
CASSLVLGGWANVLTF
>-|TRBJ2-3|few|TRBV19
TGTGCCAGTAGTATGAGGGGGGTTACGCAGTATTTT
CASSMRGVTQYF
>-|TRBJ2-7|few|TRBV27
TGTGCCAGCAGTTCCAGACGCCCAGGAGCCTCCTACGAGCAGTACTTC
CASSSRRPGASYEQYF
>TRBD1|TRBJ1-5|-|TRBV6-5
TGTGCCAGCAGTTACTCCCGGACAGGGAATCAGCCCCAGCATTTT
CASSYSRTGNQPQHF
>TRBD1|TRBJ1-2|-|TRBV2
TGTGCCAGCAGGTGGGACAGTTGGTATGGCTACACCTTC
CASRWDSWYGYTF
>TRBD2|TRBJ2-1|-|TRBV6-1
TGTGCCAGCGTGCCAAGCGGGAGGTGGAATGAGCAGTTCTTC
CASVPSGRWNEQFF
>-|TRBJ2-7|-|TRBV11-3
TGTGCCAGCAGCCTAGGAGCCGGGACACTGCAGTACTTC
CASSLGAGTLQYF
>TRBD1|TRBJ1-2|few|TRBV28
TGTGCCAGCAGTCGGGACAGAGCCTATGGCTACACCTTC
CASSRDRAYGYTF
>-|TRBJ1-2|-|TRBV5-6
TGTGCCAGCAGCCACCGACGGGGGGGTGGCTACACCTTC
CASSHRRGGGYTF
>-|TRBJ1-1|few|TRBV7-9
TGTGCCAGCAGCCCCATGACAGCGAACACTGAAGCTTTCTTT
CASSPMTANTEAFF
>TRBD1|TRBJ2-3|few|TRBV6-1
TGTGCCAGCAGTAGGGGACAGATATTAGGCACAGATACGCAGTATTTT
CASSRGQILGTDTQYF
>TRBD1|TRBJ1-2|-|TRBV4-1
TGCGCCAGCAGCCAATTCCCGGGACAGAACTATGGCTACACCTTC
CASSQFPGQNYGYTF